This T cell receptor (beta chain) derives from a study of blood T cell repertoires in COVID-19. Study information: Samples taken during acute and convalescent COVID-19 were collected in the United States, Italy and Spain.

Measured with immunoSEQ multiplex PCR; TCRdb has only the in-frame clones, and not every one. The data show a few hundred thousand clones, about nine tenths seen once. J was trimmed by 7 bases and V by 4 bases; bases with no gene match: 4. The CDR3 consists of 14 residues. CDR1 and CDR2 (germline): ENHRY, SYGVKD. Source material: peripheral blood. V usage is TRBV10-3 and J usage is TRBJ2-1, with TRBD2 identical over 10 bases. This TCR was sampled from a man aged 55 to 70 with acute or convalescent COVID-19. CDR3 sequence: CAISGGTSVNEQFF. The CDR3 coding sequence is TGTGCCATCAGTGGTGGGACTAGCGTTAATGAGCAGTTCTTC.